This TCR beta chain was recorded in a study of CD8 T cells in Susac syndrome. Germline V gene sequence: CDR1 LNHDA, CDR2 SQIVND (reference sequence). CDR3 size: 15 residues. Trimming removed 3 bases from V and 3 bases from J, with 12 bases in between. It was negative isolation that provided the CD8+ and CD4+ T cells, whereas TEMRA cells were enriched by FACS. An input of roughly 0.5 to 1 ug of RNA was subjected to reverse transcription using random hexamers. A multiplex approach, immunoSEQ multiplex PCR, amplified TCR beta CDR3 across 54 Vbeta and 13 Jbeta. TCRdb reanalysed the immunoSEQ multiplex PCR reads using MiXCR and keeps one entry per CDR3 protein. The profile covers roughly 70,000 distinct CDR3 sequences, with 96% appearing a single time and around 0.11% taken by the ten largest.

The clonotype was recovered from a human donor with multiple sclerosis. The sample taken for sequencing was CD4+ T cells from PBMCs. The V and J genes are TRBV19 and TRBJ1-5, with a possible D match to TRBD1 (5 bases). The CDR3 region has the DNA TGTGCCAGTAGTATCAGGCGGGGGGACAATCAGCCCCAGCATTTT. Its protein product is CASSIRRGDNQPQHF.